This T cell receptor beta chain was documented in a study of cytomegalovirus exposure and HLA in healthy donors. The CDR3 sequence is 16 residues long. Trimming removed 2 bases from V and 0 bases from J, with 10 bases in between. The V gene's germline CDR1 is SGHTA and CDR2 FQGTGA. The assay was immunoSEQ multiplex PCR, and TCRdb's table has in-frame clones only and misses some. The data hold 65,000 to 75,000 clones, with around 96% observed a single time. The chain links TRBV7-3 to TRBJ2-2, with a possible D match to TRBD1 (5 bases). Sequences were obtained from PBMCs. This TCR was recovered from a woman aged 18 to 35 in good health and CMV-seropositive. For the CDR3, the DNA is TGTGCCAGCAGCTTACACAGGCCCTCGAACACCGGGGAGCTGTTTTTT. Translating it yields CASSLHRPSNTGELFF.